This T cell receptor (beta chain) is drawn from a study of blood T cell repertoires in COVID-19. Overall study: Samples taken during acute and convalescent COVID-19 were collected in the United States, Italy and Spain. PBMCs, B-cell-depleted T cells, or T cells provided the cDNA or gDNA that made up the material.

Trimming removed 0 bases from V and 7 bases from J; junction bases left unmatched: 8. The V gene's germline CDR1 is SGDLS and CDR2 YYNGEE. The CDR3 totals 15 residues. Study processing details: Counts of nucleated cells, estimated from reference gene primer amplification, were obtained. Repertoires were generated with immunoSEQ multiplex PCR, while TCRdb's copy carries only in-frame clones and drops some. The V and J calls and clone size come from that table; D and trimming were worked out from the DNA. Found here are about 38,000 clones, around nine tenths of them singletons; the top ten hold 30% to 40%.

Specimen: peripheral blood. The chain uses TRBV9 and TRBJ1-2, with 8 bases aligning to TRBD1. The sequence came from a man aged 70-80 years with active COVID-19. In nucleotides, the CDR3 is TGTGCCAGCAGCGTAGGAATTGCAGGGGGCTCTGGCTACACCTTC. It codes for CASSVGIAGGSGYTF.